One sample yielded the 31 T cell receptor beta chains listed below, sequenced in a study of T cell responses to AZD1222 COVID-19 vaccine. Clones were read by immunoSEQ multiplex PCR, and TCRdb kept only the in-frame ones, dropping some. The data show about 270,000 clones, about 94% seen once. This specimen consisted of peripheral blood, obtained 28 days after the second AZD1222 dose. The origin of the receptors is an adult who received the AZD1222 COVID-19 vaccine.

The rearrangement uses TRBV7-9 and TRBJ2-1; 7 nucleotides match TRBD2. Germline values: CDR1 SEHNR, CDR2 FQNEAQ (reference sequence). This CDR3 spans 15 amino acids. Trimming took 2 bases from V and 4 from J; bases not matched to a gene: 5. The DNA of the CDR3 is TGTGCCAGCAGCTTATCGTCTAGCGGTTACAATGAGCAGTTCTTC. It translates to CASSLSSSGYNEQFF.

The chain has TRBV7-9 and TRBJ2-7, with a possible D match to TRBD1 (5 bases). The CDR3 sequence is 12 residues long. The germline V gene encodes CDR1 SEHNR and CDR2 FQNEAQ (reference sequence). The V gene lost 5 bases and the J gene lost 6 bases, with 11 bases spanning the gap. The CDR3 coding sequence is TGTGCCAGCAGCCTCGGACAAGTCGAGCAGTACTTC. Translating it yields CASSLGQVEQYF.

The CDR3 DNA reads as TGTGCCAGTAGTTTCCGGGACAGAAGTGGCTACACCTTC. Protein sequence: CASSFRDRSGYTF. The chain is built from TRBV19 and TRBJ1-2; 7 nucleotides align to TRBD1. V shed 5 bases, J shed 7 bases, and the junction held 7 bases outside the gene matches. The CDR3 extends over 13 amino acids. Germline CDR1 is LNHDA and CDR2 is SQIVND (reference sequence).

The chain recombines TRBV7-8 with TRBJ1-5; D is uncertain. The V end lost 5 bases, the J end lost 7 bases, and 21 bases lay between the germline ends. The CDR3 is 16 residues long. The germline CDR1 and CDR2 sequences are SGHVS and FQNEAQ. DNA of the CDR3: TGTGCCAGCAGCCCTAGCAGGTCGGGGAGGGAACAGCCCCAGCATTTT. Amino acids: CASSPSRSGREQPQHF.

The chain has TRBV4-3 and TRBJ2-1; tentatively, D is TRBD2 (6 bases). The germline V gene encodes CDR1 LGHNA and CDR2 YSLEER. Trimming shortened V by 3 bases and J by 7 bases, and 10 bases separated the two germline ends. CDR3 length: 13 amino acids. CDR3 loop: CASSHGTGNEQFF. CDR3 coding DNA: TGCGCCAGCAGCCATGGGACTGGGAATGAGCAGTTCTTC.

The chain links TRBV5-1 to TRBJ1-1, with D maybe TRBD1 (6 bases). Germline V gives CDR1 SGHRS, CDR2 YFSETQ. The CDR3 spans 13 residues. The V gene lost 3 bases and the J gene lost 4 bases, with 10 bases spanning the gap. This CDR3 is CASSSQGPTEAFF. In nucleotides, the CDR3 is TGCGCCAGCAGCTCGCAGGGGCCCACTGAAGCTTTCTTT.

This clone was detected once. The chain is built from TRBV5-6 and TRBJ2-7, with D possibly matching TRBD1 (6 bases). V dropped 6 bases and J dropped 0 bases, with 13 bases sitting between them. CDR1 is SGHDT, CDR2 YYEEEE, per germline. The CDR3 is 14 residues long. This chain's CDR3 is CASTARGSSYEQYF. The CDR3 nucleotides are TGTGCCAGCACTGCGAGGGGGAGCTCCTACGAGCAGTACTTC.

The chain links TRBV5-1 to TRBJ1-2; TRBD1 is a possible D gene (6 bases). Germline assignment: CDR1 SGHRS and CDR2 YFSETQ. Between the trimmed V and J ends, which lost 4 bases and 6 bases, there was a span of 16 bases. The CDR3 spans 14 residues. The CDR3 loop reads CASSQIEGVDGYTF. CDR3 coding DNA: TGCGCCAGCAGCCAGATCGAGGGGGTAGATGGCTACACCTTC.

The genes are TRBV28 and TRBJ2-1; TRBD2 aligns across 13 bases. With 5 bases clipped from V and 10 bases from J, the junction kept 5 bases outside the gene matches. This CDR3 spans 14 amino acids. Germline CDR1 is MDHEN and CDR2 is SYDVKM. The CDR3 DNA follows: TGTGCCAGCAGTAGGACTAGCGGGAGAGGGGAGCAGTTCTTC. It is translated as CASSRTSGRGEQFF.

The chain has TRBV7-2 and TRBJ2-7, with unresolved D. CDR3 size: 13 residues. V lost 4 bases and J lost 1, with 8 bases in between. The germline gives CDR1 SGHTA, CDR2 FQGNSA. This CDR3 is CASSSRPSYEQYF. CDR3 nucleotide sequence: TGTGCCAGCAGCTCACGACCATCCTACGAGCAGTACTTC.

The chain carries TRBV18 and TRBJ2-1; no definite D call. The CDR3 consists of 11 residues. Trimming took off 3 bases at V and 14 bases at J, with 11 bases between the two ends. CDR1 and CDR2 (germline): KGHSH, LQKENI. DNA of the CDR3: TGTGCCAGCTCACCGGACCTGAAGAAGTTCTTC. The encoded protein is CASSPDLKKFF.

This chain joins TRBV4-1 and TRBJ2-7; D is ambiguous. Germline loops: CDR1 MGHRA, CDR2 YSYEKL. This CDR3 is built from 13 residues. V was pared by 4 bases and J by 7 bases, with 14 bases between. The DNA of the CDR3 is TGCGCCAGCAGCCTCTGGTATCGGCAAGAGCAGTACTTC. It translates to CASSLWYRQEQYF.

DNA of the CDR3: TGCGCCAGCAGCCATGACCGACATAACTATGGCTACACCTTC. It yields the protein CASSHDRHNYGYTF. The chain is built from TRBV4-3 and TRBJ1-2; D remains ambiguous. Trimming took 3 bases from V and 1 from J, leaving 9 bases between them. CDR1 is LGHNA and CDR2 is YSLEER in the germline V gene. The CDR3 covers 14 residues.

The chain carries TRBV28 and TRBJ1-2; D call uncertain. The germline gives CDR1 MDHEN, CDR2 SYDVKM. CDR3 length: 13 residues. The V gene lost 5 bases and the J gene lost 3 bases, with 10 bases spanning the gap. Written as DNA, the CDR3 is TGTGCCAGCAGTGTGGAACGAGACTATGGCTACACCTTC. Its translation: CASSVERDYGYTF.

The V and J genes are TRBV2 and TRBJ1-6; D is possibly TRBD1 (5 bases). Germline lookup yields CDR1 SNHLY and CDR2 FYNNEI. This CDR3 has 18 amino acids. V was cut by 6 bases and J by 1 base, with 19 bases left in between. The CDR3 spells CASRTPGGWGSYNSPLHF. In DNA form, the CDR3 reads TGTGCCAGCAGGACCCCTGGGGGATGGGGTTCCTATAATTCACCCCTCCACTTT.

The CDR3 spells CASSRDRQETQYF. CDR3 DNA: TGCGCCAGCAGCCGGGACAGGCAAGAGACCCAGTACTTC. The V call is TRBV5-1, the J call TRBJ2-5, with TRBD1 identical over 8 bases. This CDR3 is built from 13 residues. Unmatched junction bases numbered 1, after V lost 4 bases and J lost 2 bases. From germline, CDR1 is SGHRS and CDR2 YFSETQ.

The V and J genes are TRBV7-9 and TRBJ2-1; 10 nucleotides align to TRBD2. Germline V gives CDR1 SEHNR, CDR2 FQNEAQ (reference sequence). The ends lost 5 bases at V and 7 bases at J; junction bases unmatched: 11. This CDR3 is 16 amino acids long. CDR3 DNA sequence: TGTGCCAGCAGCACCCGGCGCGGACTAGCGGCAAATGAGCAGTTCTTC. This sequence encodes CASSTRRGLAANEQFF.

The chain employs TRBV4-1 and TRBJ2-7; possible D gene TRBD1, 6 bases. This CDR3 contains 15 residues. Germline CDR1 and CDR2: MGHRA and YSYEKL. Trimming removed 3 bases at V and 2 bases at J, with 14 bases between. The CDR3 protein is CASSQTQGSPYEQYF. The CDR3 DNA sequence: TGCGCCAGCAGCCAGACCCAGGGGTCCCCCTACGAGCAGTACTTC.

Comment on this clone: The identical CDR3 is also encoded by other nucleotide sequences in the sample. The chain is built from TRBV5-1 and TRBJ2-7; D remains ambiguous. The germline V and J ends were trimmed by 0 bases and 0 bases, with 4 bases remaining between them. The CDR3 totals 13 residues. In germline, CDR1 is SGHRS, CDR2 YFSETQ. DNA for the CDR3: TGCGCCAGCAGCTTGGACGGCTCCTACGAGCAGTACTTC. This gives the protein CASSLDGSYEQYF. Based on the CDR3 plus reference TRBV5-1 and TRBJ2-7, the full variable domain is KAGVTQTPRYLIKTRGQQVTLSCSPISGHRSVSWYQQTPGQGLQFLFEYFSETQRNKGNFPGRFSGRQFSNSRSEMNVSTLELGDSALYLCASSLDGSYEQYFGPGTRLTVT.

This chain joins TRBV6-5 and TRBJ1-1; D is unclear. V was cut by 7 bases and J by 5 bases, with 11 bases left in between. This CDR3 contains 12 residues. Per the germline V gene, CDR1 is MNHEY and CDR2 is SVGAGI. CDR3 nucleotides: TGTGCCAGCACTCACCCGGGGACTGAAGCTTTCTTT. Translating gives CASTHPGTEAFF.

The chain combines TRBV7-3 with TRBJ2-1; tentatively, D is TRBD1 or TRBD2 (5 bases each). Germline CDR1 is SGHTA and CDR2 is FQGTGA. The CDR3 length is 15 residues. The V gene lost 6 bases and the J gene lost 0 bases, with 12 bases spanning the gap. CDR3 bases: TGTGCCAGCAGTTGGGACGGAAGCTCCTACAATGAGCAGTTCTTC. This sequence encodes CASSWDGSSYNEQFF.

V usage is TRBV19 and J usage is TRBJ1-2, with D perhaps TRBD1 (5 bases). The CDR3 has 13 residues. Germline V gives CDR1 LNHDA, CDR2 SQIVND (reference sequence). Trimming stripped 5 bases from V and 4 bases from J, with 11 bases between. The CDR3 DNA reads as TGTGCCAGTAGTGTCGACAGCCTCTATGGCTACACCTTC. Translating gives CASSVDSLYGYTF.

The chain employs TRBV6-6 and TRBJ1-5, with D unclear. The CDR3 consists of 12 residues. V lost 6 bases to trimming and J lost 3 bases, with 6 bases between them. Germline values: CDR1 MNHNY, CDR2 SVGAGI (reference sequence). CDR3: CASRGLNQPQHF. As DNA, the CDR3 is TGTGCCAGCAGGGGTCTCAATCAGCCCCAGCATTTT.

The V and J genes are TRBV5-4 and TRBJ2-1, with 7 bases that match TRBD2. Trimming removed 0 bases from V and 9 bases from J; junction bases left unmatched: 9. CDR3 length: 15 amino acids. The germline V gene encodes CDR1 SGHNT and CDR2 YYREEE (reference sequence). CDR3 amino acids: CASSLGLAEWGEQFF. The CDR3 nucleotides read TGTGCCAGCAGCTTGGGACTAGCAGAATGGGGTGAGCAGTTCTTC.

The rearrangement links TRBV5-1 to TRBJ2-2, with D perhaps matching TRBD1 or TRBD2 (6 bases each). The CDR3 covers 15 residues. Trimming removed 1 base from V and 7 bases from J, with 14 bases in between. From germline, CDR1 is SGHRS and CDR2 YFSETQ. The CDR3 loop reads CASSLWGAGGGELFF. The CDR3 DNA is TGCGCCAGCAGCTTGTGGGGGGCCGGCGGCGGGGAGCTGTTTTTT.

The chain employs TRBV20-1 and TRBJ2-3; the D gene is possibly TRBD2 (5 bases). The CDR3 loop spans 14 amino acids. Trimming cost V 3 bases and J 3 bases, with 13 bases left between them. CDR1 is DFQATT, CDR2 SNEGSKA, per germline (reference sequence). The CDR3, as DNA: TGCAGTGCTAGTCGCGGGCCTCGGACAGATACGCAGTATTTT. Translation gives CSASRGPRTDTQYF.

This clone is a singleton in its sample. The chain is built from TRBV10-1 and TRBJ1-1; D unresolved. The length of the CDR3 is 15 residues. The germline V and J ends were trimmed by 0 bases and 0 bases, with 8 bases remaining between them. Germline CDR1 reads WNHNN; CDR2 reads SYGVQD (reference sequence). CDR3 protein: CASSESRAVNTEAFF. DNA of the CDR3: TGCGCCAGCAGTGAGTCCCGAGCCGTGAACACTGAAGCTTTCTTT.

The chain recombines TRBV19 with TRBJ1-1; D perhaps matches TRBD1 (5 bases). This CDR3 has 13 amino acids. Looked up from germline, CDR1 is LNHDA and CDR2 is SQIVND (reference sequence). The V gene lost 10 bases and the J gene lost 0 bases, with 12 bases spanning the gap. The CDR3 DNA reads as TGTGCCACGAGTAGGGGAGTGAACACTGAAGCTTTCTTT. Encoded protein: CATSRGVNTEAFF. Complete variable domain (other parts from reference TRBV19 and TRBJ1-1): DGGITQSPKYLFRKEGQNVTLSCEQNLNHDAMYWYRQDPGQGLRLIYYSQIVNDFQKGDIAEGYSVSREKKESFPLTVTSAQKNPTAFYLCATSRGVNTEAFFGQGTRLTVV.

In this sample, this clone turned up once. This CDR3 reads CSAPTGPGYTF. CDR3 bases: TGCAGTGCTCCCACAGGTCCTGGCTACACCTTC. The V and J genes are TRBV20-1 and TRBJ1-2; the D gene is possibly TRBD1 (5 bases). The CDR3 contains 11 residues. V shed 5 bases and J shed 7 bases, with 11 bases lying between them. Germline CDR1 reads DFQATT; CDR2 reads SNEGSKA (reference sequence).

This clone was counted between two and nine times. The rearrangement links TRBV29-1 to TRBJ1-1, with D hard to call. CDR1 and CDR2 (germline): SQVTM, ANQGSEA. CDR3 length equals 13 residues. Trimming cost V 4 bases and J 1 base, with 10 bases left between them. The CDR3 region is CSVGKRANTEAFF. CDR3 DNA: TGCAGCGTTGGCAAACGGGCGAACACTGAAGCTTTCTTT.

The CDR3 sequence is CASSDPATSSYNEQFF. CDR3 DNA sequence: TGTGCCAGCAGTGACCCTGCAACGAGCTCCTACAATGAGCAGTTCTTC. This rearrangement joins TRBV6-4 to TRBJ2-1, with D unresolved. The V and J ends lost 2 bases and 0 bases respectively, with 11 bases between them. Per the germline V gene, CDR1 is MRHNA and CDR2 is SNTAGT. The CDR3 runs to 16 residues.